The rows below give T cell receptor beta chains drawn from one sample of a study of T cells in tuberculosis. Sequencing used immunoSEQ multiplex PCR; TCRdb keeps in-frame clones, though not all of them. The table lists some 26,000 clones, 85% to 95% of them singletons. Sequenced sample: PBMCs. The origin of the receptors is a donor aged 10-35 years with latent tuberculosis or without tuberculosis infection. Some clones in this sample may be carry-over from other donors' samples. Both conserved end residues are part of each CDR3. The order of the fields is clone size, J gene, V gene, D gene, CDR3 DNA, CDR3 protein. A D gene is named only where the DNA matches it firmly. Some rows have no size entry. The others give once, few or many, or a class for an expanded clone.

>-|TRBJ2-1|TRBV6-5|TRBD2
TGTGCCAGCAGTTCACTAGCGGGAGACGAGCAGTTCTTC
CASSSLAGDEQFF
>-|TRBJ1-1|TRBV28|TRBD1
TGTGCCAGCAGTTTCGACAGGGGGCGCGGGCCGAGCACTGAAGCTTTCTTT
CASSFDRGRGPSTEAFF
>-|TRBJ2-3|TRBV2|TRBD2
TGTGCCAGCAGTGAAGCGCGTAGACTAGCGGTCGACCATTTGACAGATACGCAGTATTTT
CASSEARRLAVDHLTDTQYF
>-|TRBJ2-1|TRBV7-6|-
TGTGCCAGCAGCTTAGAGCTCGCCTCCGGGCGGGGGCGGTCCAATGAGCAGTTCTTC
CASSLELASGRGRSNEQFF
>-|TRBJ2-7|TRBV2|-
TGTGCCAGCAGTGAAGCGGACAGCCACGAGCAGTACTTC
CASSEADSHEQYF
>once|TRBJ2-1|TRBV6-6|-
TGTGCCAGCAGTTATTCCCCACGGCGGCCCGTCAATGAGCAGTTCTTC
CASSYSPRRPVNEQFF
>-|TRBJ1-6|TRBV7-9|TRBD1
TGTGCCAGCAGCTTTACTACAGGGGATAATTCACCCCTCCACTTT
CASSFTTGDNSPLHF
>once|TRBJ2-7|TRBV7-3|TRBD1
TGTGCCAGCAGCCTCGGGACAGGGGCCTACGAGCAGTACTTC
CASSLGTGAYEQYF
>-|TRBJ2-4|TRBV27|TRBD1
TGTGCCAGCAGCCGAGTCGGGACAGGAGGGCCCAAAAACATTCAGTACTTC
CASSRVGTGGPKNIQYF
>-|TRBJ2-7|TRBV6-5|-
TGTGCCAGCAGTCATCCCCGGCAGGGTCTAAGCGAGCAGTACTTC
CASSHPRQGLSEQYF
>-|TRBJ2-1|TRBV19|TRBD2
TGTGCCAGTAGTATGGGGGGGTGGAATGAGCAGTTCTTC
CASSMGGWNEQFF
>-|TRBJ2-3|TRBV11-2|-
TGTGCCAGCAGCTCCGCCCCACTCGCGGGCCCTAGCACAGATACGCAGTATTTT
CASSSAPLAGPSTDTQYF
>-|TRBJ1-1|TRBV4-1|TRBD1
TGCGCCAGCAGCCAGCGGGGGGATAGGGGGCTAGGGACTGAAGCTTTCTTT
CASSQRGDRGLGTEAFF
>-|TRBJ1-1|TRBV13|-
TGTGCCAGCAGCCCCCTAATTCGAGGGTCGGCTGAAGCTTTCTTT
CASSPLIRGSAEAFF
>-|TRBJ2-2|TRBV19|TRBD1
TGTGCCAGTACCCCACAGGGGTTCGGGGAGCTGTTTTTT
CASTPQGFGELFF
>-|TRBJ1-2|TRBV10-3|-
TGTGCCATCAGTGTCGCTCCCGGACTGGATGGCTACACCTTC
CAISVAPGLDGYTF
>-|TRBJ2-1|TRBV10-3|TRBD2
TGTGCCATCAGTGGGGGACTAGCGCTTTACAATGAGCAGTTCTTC
CAISGGLALYNEQFF
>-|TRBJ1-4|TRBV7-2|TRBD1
TGTGCCAGCAGCTACCCCCGGGGACAGGGACTACGTGAAAAACTGTTTTTT
CASSYPRGQGLREKLFF
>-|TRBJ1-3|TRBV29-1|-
TGCAGCGTCATAAATACAGGGTTGGGAAACACCATATATTTT
CSVINTGLGNTIYF
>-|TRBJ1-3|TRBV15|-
TGTGCCACCAGCAGGGCGGGCTCTGGAAACACCATATATTTT
CATSRAGSGNTIYF
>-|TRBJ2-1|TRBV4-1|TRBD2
TGCGCCAGCAGCCAAGAGGGGGGACTAGCGGGTACCTACAATGAGCAGTTCTTC
CASSQEGGLAGTYNEQFF
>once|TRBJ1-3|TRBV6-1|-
TGTGCCAGCGGGGCCCGAGGTCCTGGAAACACCATATATTTT
CASGARGPGNTIYF
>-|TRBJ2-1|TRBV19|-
TGTGCCAGTAGTATTCAGGGCAATGAGCAGTTCTTC
CASSIQGNEQFF
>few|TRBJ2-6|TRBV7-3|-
TGTGCCAGCAGCTTAAATCCCCGACCCCAGACTTCTGGGGCCAACGTCCTGACTTTC
CASSLNPRPQTSGANVLTF
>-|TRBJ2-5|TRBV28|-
TGTGCCAGCAGTTTAGGCGACCAACGGGGGGAGACCCAGTACTTC
CASSLGDQRGETQYF
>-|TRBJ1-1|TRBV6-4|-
TGTGCCAGCAGTATGAGTTTCGACACTGAAGCTTTCTTT
CASSMSFDTEAFF
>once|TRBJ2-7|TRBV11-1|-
TGTGCCAGCGCATTCAGACGGGAGACCTCCTACGAGCAGTACTTC
CASAFRRETSYEQYF
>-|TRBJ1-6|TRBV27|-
TGTGCCAGCAGTCGGGAATCCTATAATTCACCCCTCCACTTT
CASSRESYNSPLHF
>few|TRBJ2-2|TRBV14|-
TGTGCCAGCAGCCAAGTGAGAAGTAACACCGGGGAGCTGTTTTTT
CASSQVRSNTGELFF
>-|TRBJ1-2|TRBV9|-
TGTGCCAGCAGCGTAGACGGCTATGGCTACACCTTC
CASSVDGYGYTF
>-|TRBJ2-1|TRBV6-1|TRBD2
TGTGCCAGCAGTGAACGCGCGGGAGGGCCTTCCTACAATGAGCAGTTCTTC
CASSERAGGPSYNEQFF
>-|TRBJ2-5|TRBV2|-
TGTGCCAGCAGTGAAGGTGATCGGTTGGACTCCCAGTACTTC
CASSEGDRLDSQYF
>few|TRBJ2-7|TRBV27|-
TGTGCCAGCGGGTTTCAGGGCTACGAGCAGTACTTC
CASGFQGYEQYF
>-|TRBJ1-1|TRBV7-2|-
TGTGCCAGCAGCTTAGCGCTAGAGAACACTGAAGCTTTCTTT
CASSLALENTEAFF
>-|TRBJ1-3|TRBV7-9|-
TGTGCCAGCAGCTTAGCGGAAGGAGGCTCAGACACCATATATTTT
CASSLAEGGSDTIYF
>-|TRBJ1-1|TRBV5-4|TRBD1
TGTGCCCTACAGGGGCCTACCCCTTGGGGGACTGAAGCTTTCTTT
CALQGPTPWGTEAFF
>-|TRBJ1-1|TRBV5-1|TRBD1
TGCGCCAGCAGCTTGGCAGGGGGCGCCGAAGCTTTCTTT
CASSLAGGAEAFF
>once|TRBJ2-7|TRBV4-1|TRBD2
TGCGCCAGCAGCCTCTTAGCGGGCCCTTTTTCCTACGAGCAGTACTTC
CASSLLAGPFSYEQYF
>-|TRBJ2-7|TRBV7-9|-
TGTGCCAGCAGCTCATCCGACAGGTTCCCCTACGAGCAGTACTTC
CASSSSDRFPYEQYF
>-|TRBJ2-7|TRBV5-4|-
TGTGCCAGCAGCTTGGGAGGGAGAGAGCAGTACTTC
CASSLGGREQYF
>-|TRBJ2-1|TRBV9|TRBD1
TGTGCCAGCAGCCTTACTCTGGACAGGGGCTCCCTCAATTACAATGAGCAGTTCTTC
CASSLTLDRGSLNYNEQFF
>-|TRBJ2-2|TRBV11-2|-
TGTGCCAGCAGCTTCATTCGGGGCGGGGAGCTGTTTTTT
CASSFIRGGELFF
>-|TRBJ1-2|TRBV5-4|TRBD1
TGTGCCAGCAGTCCTCATCCGGGACAGGGTACGCAAGGCTACACCTTC
CASSPHPGQGTQGYTF